This TCR beta chain was identified in a study of blood T cells in healthy people across ages (dated by TCRdb to 2014 to 2015). As for the study more broadly: In model experiments, roughly one uniquely barcoded TCR beta cDNA molecule per two T cells was captured by template switching. Using deep sequencing normalized with unique cDNA molecular identifiers, the study measured how TCR beta repertoire diversity changes with age. The donors were divided into four age groups: young (average around 15 years), middle-aged (about 41), aged (about 60) and long-lived (about 84). To avoid experimental bias, donors of different ages were distributed randomly across sequencing lanes. Using the same blood draw, the study looked at two additional independent replicas of 1 million unique cDNA reads for two donors, one aged 18 to 29 and the other aged 80 or older. Study-level results and caveats: Observed TCR beta diversity per million T cells fell roughly linearly with age, and a significant reduction was already apparent by age approximately 41. Compared with the aged group, the long-lived group had more naive CD4+ T cells, fewer expanded clones and increased TCR diversity, suggesting age selection. Estimates of total diversity based on one million sequenced T cells were considered lower bounds and underestimates. A strong correlation was found between observed TCR beta diversity and the percentage of naive T cells measured by flow cytometry. Bulk unsorted PBMC profiling prevented conclusive comparison of naive and antigen-experienced compartments. Because donor CMV infection status was unknown, age-related changes in expanded clonotypes were potentially confounded.

A word on this clonotype: The antigen this receptor binds is unknown. No much larger clonotype is one base removed from it; base qualities were not supplied.

The method behind the library was 5' RACE. This sample was sequenced with an Illumina HiSeq 2500. A second roughly 6 to 11 cycle PCR used a sample-barcoded 5' primer and a J-beta primer mix. A unique molecular identifier was introduced onto each TCR beta cDNA molecule by a template-switch 5' adaptor carrying 12 random nucleotides. Each sample yielded at least 2.5 million CDR3-containing paired-end reads. The Mint cDNA synthesis kit, primed by a TRBC-specific oligonucleotide, was used to synthesize first-strand cDNA from all RNA. After uracil-DNA glycosylase treatment, a first 18-cycle PCR used universal primers M1SS and BC2_uni_R on all cDNA. Processing in the source paper ran as follows. For normalization, 1 million high-quality reads were randomly selected from each sample, with every read carrying a distinct molecular identifier. Instead of being binned into consensus sequences, reads with shared molecular identifiers were discarded. MiTCR, run with a Q25 quality threshold and the strictest error-elimination algorithm, handled CDR3 identification, clonotype clustering and error correction. Lower-bound total TCR beta diversity was estimated with a nonparametric unseen species model using Euler transformation. The raw public data were reprocessed by TCRdb itself: fastp quality trimming at Q25, MiXCR clonotype calling, in-frame beta chains only. Rows matching on CDR3 protein sequence are summarized as one entry with the most common DNA and genes. TCRdb's processing, not the authors' own work, is the source of the V and J calls. The sample table shows 600,000 to 650,000 distinct CDR3 sequences, and 58% are seen once. 30% to 45% of the sample is in the top ten clones.

The 35 to 40 donors, aged about 6 to 95 years, were systemically healthy Caucasian individuals from Russia. Each donor gave around 9 milliliters of peripheral blood, collected into EDTA-treated Vacutainer tubes. Ficoll-Paque density-gradient centrifugation was used to isolate PBMCs, with at least 7 million per sample. Trizol reagent was used to extract total RNA from the PBMCs, yielding at least 6 micrograms per sample. The percentages of naive CD45RAhigh/CD27high T cells were determined by flow cytometry on a PBMC aliquot from every donor. The V end loses 6 bases and the J end loses 5 bases, and a stretch of 13 bases separates them. For CDR1 and CDR2, the germline V gene lists ENHRY and SYGVKD. The CDR3 has 13 amino acids, counting the end cysteine and phenylalanine. Only CDR3 DNA is held: 39 bases, read in frame from base 1.

The receptor's source is a man between 60 and 75 years old in good health. What was sequenced was blood. Rearrangement joined TRBV10-3 to TRBJ2-5; the D match is possibly TRBD1 or TRBD2, with 5 bases aligned in each. The sequenced DNA: TGTGCCATCAGGGAAAGGGGAGCGGAGACCCAGTACTTC. It is translated as CAIRERGAETQYF.